The rows below give T cell receptor beta chains drawn from one sample of a study of response to subunit inactivated influenza vaccine. TCRdb reanalysed the RT-PCR reads using MiXCR and keeps one entry per CDR3 protein. Of hundreds of thousands of distinct CDR3 sequences detected, 15% to 19% appear once; the ten largest clones hold 11%. Source: PBMCs from blood, taken about 11 days after vaccination. All receptors derive from a middle-aged man who received an inactivated influenza vaccine. CDR3s include the opening cysteine and the closing phenylalanine or tryptophan. D genes are given only for firm matches. Only part of the rows carry a size: once, few, many, or a class if the clone is expanded.

v_call	clone_size	j_call	d_call	cdr3_nt	cdr3_aa
TRBV12-3/TRBV12-4	few	TRBJ1-1	.	TGTGCCAGCAGCCTGGCGGGGGGGTGGACTGAAGCTTTCTTT	CASSLAGGWTEAFF
TRBV29-1	many	TRBJ2-2	.	TGCAGCGTTGAATTAAGGGCACAGGGGAACACCGGGGAGCTGTTTTTT	CSVELRAQGNTGELFF
TRBV12-3/TRBV12-4	many	TRBJ2-5	TRBD2	TGTGCCAGCAGTTCGGCTAGCGGGGGTCGAGAGACCCAGTACTTC	CASSSASGGRETQYF
TRBV2	few	TRBJ1-5	.	TGTGCCTCCACTGAGGGCGGAAGTCAGCCCCAGCATTTT	CASTEGGSQPQHF
TRBV20-1	few	TRBJ1-3	.	TGCAGTGCTAGTTTTTTGGGTGGAAACACCATATATTTT	CSASFLGGNTIYF
TRBV28	few	TRBJ1-1	.	TGTGCCAGCAGTTTTATCCGAACTGAAGCTTTCTTT	CASSFIRTEAFF
TRBV3-1	.	TRBJ1-2	.	TGTGCCAGCAGCCGGGCGAGGAACTATGGCTACACCTTC	CASSRARNYGYTF
TRBV5-1	few	TRBJ1-5	.	TGCGCCAGCAGCCTTTCCGGGATTAGCAATCAGCCCCAGCATTTT	CASSLSGISNQPQHF
TRBV7-6	.	TRBJ2-2	TRBD1	TGTGCCAGCAGCAAAACAGGGGGCGACACCGGGGAGCTGTTTTTT	CASSKTGGDTGELFF
TRBV10-3	few	TRBJ2-1	.	TGTGCCTCAGCTAGGGTGCGGGAAGTAAGGCACAATGAGCAGTTCTTC	CASARVREVRHNEQFF
TRBV24-1	few	TRBJ2-6	.	TGTGCCACCAGTGATAGGACAGCCCTCTCTGGGGCCAACGTCCTGACTTTC	CATSDRTALSGANVLTF
TRBV5-6	once	TRBJ2-1	.	TGTGCCAGCAGCTTGATTGACAGAAACAATGAGCAGTTCTTC	CASSLIDRNNEQFF
TRBV4-3	few	TRBJ2-7	TRBD1	TGCGCCAGCAGCCATTCCCAGGGGGACGAGCAGTACTTC	CASSHSQGDEQYF
TRBV27	.	TRBJ2-1	TRBD1	TGTGCCAGCAGCAAAGCCCCGACAGGGGCTCGCGAGCAGTTCTTC	CASSKAPTGAREQFF
TRBV5-6	few	TRBJ2-3	.	TGTGCCAGCAGCTTGGTAGCCGCCCTGGGGAATACGCAGTATTTT	CASSLVAALGNTQYF
TRBV15	few	TRBJ2-1	TRBD2	TGTGCCACCAGCAGAGACCGGGGGGCCTACAATGAGCAGTTCTTC	CATSRDRGAYNEQFF
TRBV20-1	.	TRBJ1-6	TRBD1	TGCAGTGCTACGCCGGGACAGATAACTTCACCCCTCCACTTT	CSATPGQITSPLHF
TRBV7-2	.	TRBJ2-5	TRBD2	TGTGCCAGCACCTTGACTAGCGGGGGGGGAGAGACCCAGTACTTC	CASTLTSGGGETQYF
TRBV27	few	TRBJ2-3	.	TGTGCCAGCATCAAGGACGGAGGACTAAGCACAGATACGCAGTATTTT	CASIKDGGLSTDTQYF
TRBV9	few	TRBJ2-1	TRBD2	TGTGCCAGCAGCCCGGTAGCGGGAAGAACCTACAATGAGCAGTTCTTC	CASSPVAGRTYNEQFF
TRBV18	few	TRBJ2-7	TRBD1	TGTGCCAGCTCACCCGGGACAGGGCCCCACGAGCAGTACTTC	CASSPGTGPHEQYF
TRBV7-3	.	TRBJ2-1	.	TGTGCCAGCAGCTTAACCCAGTATATGAATGAGCAGTTCTTC	CASSLTQYMNEQFF
TRBV6-1	.	TRBJ2-1	TRBD2	TGTGCCAGCAGCCAGACTAGCCCGGTTCTTTACAATGAGCAGTTCTTC	CASSQTSPVLYNEQFF
TRBV20-1	.	TRBJ2-1	TRBD2	TGCAGTGCAATCTATGGGACTAGCGGGAGTAATGAGCAGTTCTTC	CSAIYGTSGSNEQFF
TRBV6-2/TRBV6-3	few	TRBJ1-2	.	TGTGCCAGCAGCCACGACGGGAGTGGCTATGGCTACACCTTC	CASSHDGSGYGYTF
TRBV6-2/TRBV6-3	few	TRBJ2-5	TRBD2	TGTGCCAGCAGTTACCAGCGGGGGGGCAACCAAGAGACCCAGTACTTC	CASSYQRGGNQETQYF
TRBV2	many	TRBJ1-4	.	TGTGCCAGCAGTCTTAATGAAAAACTGTTTTTT	CASSLNEKLFF
TRBV3-1	.	TRBJ1-1	.	TGTGCCATCAGCCAAGTAATGTCTGAAGCTTTCTTT	CAISQVMSEAFF
TRBV6-7	few	TRBJ2-3	.	TGTGCCAGCGGCTGCGGTACGGGGCTCGGCACAGATACGCAGTATTTT	CASGCGTGLGTDTQYF
TRBV28	.	TRBJ1-4	.	TGTGCCAGCAGTTTGGGGCCGGCGAAGGAAAACCTGTTTTTT	CASSLGPAKENLFF
TRBV20-1	.	TRBJ2-5	TRBD1	TGCAGTGCAAGACTTCCGGGACAGGGAGTGGTAGCCCAGTACTTC	CSARLPGQGVVAQYF
TRBV20-1	.	TRBJ1-1	TRBD1	TGCAGTGCTAGTAAGGGGGCGCGTACTGAAGCTTTCTTT	CSASKGARTEAFF
TRBV5-1	.	TRBJ2-2	.	TGCGCCAGCAGCTTCGGGGCAGGGATTACCGGGGAGCTGTTTTTT	CASSFGAGITGELFF
TRBV20-1	.	TRBJ2-1	.	TGCAGTGCTAGAGATCAGGACAATGAGCAGTTCTTC	CSARDQDNEQFF
TRBV5-5	few	TRBJ1-5	.	TGTGCCAGCAGTCCCCGGGGGTGGCAGCCCCAGCATTTT	CASSPRGWQPQHF
TRBV7-2	many	TRBJ1-3	.	TGTGCCAGCAGCCCGACAGGCTCTGGAAACACCATATATTTT	CASSPTGSGNTIYF
TRBV2	.	TRBJ2-1	TRBD1	TGTGCCAGCAGAATGGACAGGGGGCACGGTGAGCAGTTCTTC	CASRMDRGHGEQFF
TRBV7-2	few	TRBJ2-5	TRBD1	TGTGCCAGCAGCCCGGGACAGGGGAATTCAGAGACCCAGTACTTC	CASSPGQGNSETQYF
TRBV27	many	TRBJ2-3	TRBD2	TGTGCCAGCAGTTTATTAGCGGGAGGGCCCCTGGATACGCAGTATTTT	CASSLLAGGPLDTQYF
TRBV10-1	.	TRBJ2-3	.	TGCGCCAGCAGTGATCCGGGGGGCACAGATACGCAGTATTTT	CASSDPGGTDTQYF
TRBV7-9	.	TRBJ2-3	.	TGTGCCAGCAGTCGAGTGGCAGATACGCAGTATTTT	CASSRVADTQYF
TRBV29-1	.	TRBJ1-1	.	TGCAGCTCCCCGGGGGGAGGTCATGGTACTGAAGCTTTCTTT	CSSPGGGHGTEAFF
TRBV7-8	.	TRBJ2-1	TRBD2	TGTGCCAGCAGCTCGGGACTAGCGGGAGGAGGCTCCTACAATGAGCAGTTCTTC	CASSSGLAGGGSYNEQFF
TRBV5-6	few	TRBJ2-1	TRBD2	TGTGCCAGCAGCTTGGGGACTAGCGGGGGCGATGAGCAGTTCTTC	CASSLGTSGGDEQFF